These T cell receptor beta chains were read from a single sample in a study of blood T cell repertoires in COVID-19. Using immunoSEQ multiplex PCR, the repertoire was profiled, and TCRdb retains in-frame clones only, with some absent. The table lists about 74,000 clones, 75% to 85% of them singletons, with approximately 25% in the top ten. The sample taken for sequencing was peripheral blood. The source is a man aged 50 to 60 with acute or convalescent COVID-19. Both conserved end residues are part of each CDR3. A D gene is named only where the DNA matches it firmly. Expanded clones get a size class; other rows say once, few or many, or leave the size out.

D gene	clone size	V gene	J gene	CDR3 DNA	CDR3 protein
NA	NA	TRBV4-2	TRBJ2-1	TGTGCCAGCAGCCAAGATTGGCGGGGCAATGAGCAGTTCTTC	CASSQDWRGNEQFF
NA	NA	TRBV6-5	TRBJ1-1	TGTGCCAGCAGTAGTCGAACAGGCAACACTGAAGCTTTCTTT	CASSSRTGNTEAFF
TRBD2	NA	TRBV7-8	TRBJ2-3	TGTGCCAGCAGTAAGACTAGCCTATCCACAGATACGCAGTATTTT	CASSKTSLSTDTQYF
TRBD2	few	TRBV3-1/TRBV3-2	TRBJ2-5	TGTGCCAGCAGCCAAGGTAGCGGGGAGGCCCAAGAGACCCAGTACTTC	CASSQGSGEAQETQYF
NA	NA	TRBV20-1	TRBJ2-3	TGCAGTGCTAGTGTTATGGCGGTTAGCACAGATACGCAGTATTTT	CSASVMAVSTDTQYF
NA	NA	TRBV19	TRBJ2-2	TGTGCCAGTAGAGAAAGAGTGAGGGACACCGGGGAGCTGTTTTTT	CASRERVRDTGELFF
TRBD1	NA	TRBV5-6	TRBJ1-5	TGTGCCGATCAGGGGGTTAGCAATCAGCCCCAGCATTTT	CADQGVSNQPQHF
TRBD1	few	TRBV29-1	TRBJ1-2	TGCAGCGTTACCGGGACAGGGTCCCCCGGCGGCTACACCTTC	CSVTGTGSPGGYTF
TRBD2	NA	TRBV24-1	TRBJ2-5	TGTGCCACCAGTGACACTTCGGGACTAGCGGGTTCGGGGGAGACCCAGTACTTC	CATSDTSGLAGSGETQYF
TRBD1	NA	TRBV5-1	TRBJ1-1	TGCGCCAGCAGCGTACAGGGGGAGAACACTGAAGCTTTCTTT	CASSVQGENTEAFF
NA	NA	TRBV2	TRBJ2-2	TGTGCCAGCAGTGAAGACATGCCGAACACCGGGGAGCTGTTTTTT	CASSEDMPNTGELFF
TRBD1	NA	TRBV6-5	TRBJ1-2	TGTGCCAGCAGTTACACGGCCCAAGACAGGGTATATGGCTACACCTTC	CASSYTAQDRVYGYTF
NA	NA	TRBV13	TRBJ1-1	TGTGCCAGCAGCTTAGATGTTGGGCAGGGGAACACTGAAGCTTTCTTT	CASSLDVGQGNTEAFF
NA	NA	TRBV6-5	TRBJ2-3	TGTGCCAGCAGGGACTCACCAACCCCCACAGATACGCAGTATTTT	CASRDSPTPTDTQYF
TRBD2	NA	TRBV4-2	TRBJ2-2	TGTGCCAGCAGCCAAGGTAGCGGGGGCACCGGGGAGCTGTTTTTT	CASSQGSGGTGELFF
NA	NA	TRBV6-5	TRBJ1-2	TGTGCCAGCAGTTACCGCAGCAGAGGAGGCTACACCTTC	CASSYRSRGGYTF
NA	NA	TRBV30	TRBJ1-2	TGTGCCTGGAGTGTTAGCAGGGAGGACTACACCTTC	CAWSVSREDYTF
TRBD1	once	TRBV29-1	TRBJ1-3	TGCAGCGTCCAAACAGGGGCCAGCTCTGGAAACACCATATATTTT	CSVQTGASSGNTIYF
NA	NA	TRBV6-6	TRBJ1-5	TGTGCCAGCAGTTTCCTAGGGGGAGCGGATCAGCCCCAGCATTTT	CASSFLGGADQPQHF
TRBD1	few	TRBV5-1	TRBJ2-7	TGCGCCAGCAGCTTGAGGGACAGCTCCTACGAGCAGTACTTC	CASSLRDSSYEQYF
NA	NA	TRBV11-2	TRBJ2-2	TGTGCCAGCACCGTTGGGAGGAACACCGGGGAGCTGTTTTTT	CASTVGRNTGELFF
TRBD2	NA	TRBV7-6	TRBJ2-3	TGTGCCAGCAGCCGGAATAGCGGGGGGCAGACAGATACGCAGTATTTT	CASSRNSGGQTDTQYF
TRBD1	few	TRBV3-1/TRBV3-2	TRBJ1-6	TGTGCCAGCAGCCCCCGGACGACAGGGATAAATTCACCCCTCCACTTT	CASSPRTTGINSPLHF
NA	NA	TRBV6-4	TRBJ2-1	TGTGCCAGCAGTAGGGAAGAGATGGAGGATGAGCAGTTCTTC	CASSREEMEDEQFF
NA	NA	TRBV7-2	TRBJ2-1	TGTGCCAGCAGCCCCCAAGCGGGACAATACAATGAGCAGTTCTTC	CASSPQAGQYNEQFF
TRBD2	NA	TRBV11-2	TRBJ2-2	TGTGCCAGCAGCCCACTACGGGGGGGGAACACCGGGGAGCTGTTTTTT	CASSPLRGGNTGELFF
NA	NA	TRBV7-8	TRBJ2-3	TGTGCCAGCAGCTTAGTAGGAGGAGGGTTTCGGGCAGATACGCAGTATTTT	CASSLVGGGFRADTQYF
NA	NA	TRBV9	TRBJ2-7	TGTGCCAGCAGCGTCACGGACATATCTGCGCAGTACTTC	CASSVTDISAQYF
NA	few	TRBV7-3	TRBJ2-2	TGTGCCAGCAGCTTAACAGGAGCCGGGGAGCTGTTTTTT	CASSLTGAGELFF
NA	NA	TRBV9	TRBJ2-7	TGTGCCAGCAGCCCGCGCAGTCAGGACTACGAGCAGTACTTC	CASSPRSQDYEQYF
TRBD1	NA	TRBV9	TRBJ1-3	TGTGCCAGCAGTGGAAGACAGGGGACTGGAAACACCATATATTTT	CASSGRQGTGNTIYF
NA	NA	TRBV5-6	TRBJ2-1	TGTGCCAGCAGCTTCACAAATGAGCAGTTCTTC	CASSFTNEQFF
NA	NA	TRBV5-4	TRBJ2-5	TGTGCCAGCAGCTTTTCTCCAGTTTCGTCAGAGACCCAGTACTTC	CASSFSPVSSETQYF
TRBD2	NA	TRBV27	TRBJ2-1	TGTGCCAGCAGTTTATTGACTAGCGGGGGAGGCAATGAGCAGTTCTTC	CASSLLTSGGGNEQFF
TRBD1	NA	TRBV4-1	TRBJ1-4	TGCGCCAGCAGCCAAGACTGGACAGGGAACAAAAAACTGTTTTTT	CASSQDWTGNKKLFF
NA	once	TRBV5-4	TRBJ2-4	TGTGCCAGCAGCTTGGCAATGGGTGAGGGCGACAAAAACATTCAGTACTTC	CASSLAMGEGDKNIQYF
NA	NA	TRBV5-1	TRBJ2-3	TGCGCCAGCAGCTTGGCCGAGGTAGTAGCAGATACGCAGTATTTT	CASSLAEVVADTQYF